The 30 T cell receptor beta chains below were found in one sample sequenced in a study of CD8 T cells in ankylosing spondylitis. TCRdb ran MiXCR on the 5' RACE reads and lists one entry per CDR3 protein. The sample has around 340,000 distinct CDR3 sequences, 20% to 25% seen once. Sequencing was performed on blood, either unsorted or a sorted T cell fraction (not recorded which). These receptors all come from a male donor with ankylosing spondylitis or in good health (not recorded which).

This chain joins TRBV7-2 and TRBJ2-2; D unresolved. Per germline, CDR1 SGHTA and CDR2 FQGNSA. Trimming removed 1 base at V and 3 bases at J, with 6 bases between. This CDR3 comprises 14 residues. CDR3 sequence: CASSLGSDTGELFF. CDR3 in DNA: TGTGCCAGCAGCTTAGGATCGGACACCGGGGAGCTGTTTTTT. The entire variable domain, with the rest obtained from reference TRBV7-2 and TRBJ2-2, is as follows: GAGVSQSPSNKVTEKGKDVELRCDPISGHTALYWYRQSLGQGLEFLIYFQGNSAPDKSGLPSDRFSAERTGGSVSTLTIQRTQQEDSAVYLCASSLGSDTGELFFGEGSRLTVL.

This clonotype was seen only a few times. This chain uses TRBV20-1 with TRBJ2-7; 7 bases map to TRBD1. The CDR3 covers 14 residues. J lost 6 bases, V lost 0 bases, and 8 bases had no gene match. Germline assignment: CDR1 DFQATT and CDR2 SNEGSKA (reference sequence). The CDR3, as DNA: TGCAGTGCTAGAGATAGGGGACAGAACGTCGAGCAGTACTTC. It is translated as CSARDRGQNVEQYF.

The chain uses TRBV30 and TRBJ2-7; tentatively, D is TRBD1 (5 bases). With 7 bases removed from V and 1 base from J, the gap between germline ends came to 8 bases. The CDR3 covers 11 residues. Germline V gene lookup returns CDR1 GTSNPN and CDR2 SVGIG (reference sequence). CDR3 DNA sequence: TGTGCCTTCGACAGATCCTACGAGCAGTACTTC. Its translation is CAFDRSYEQYF.

This clonotype occurred a few times. The chain combines TRBV15 with TRBJ2-2; unclear D gene. Trimming took off 4 bases at V and 7 bases at J, with 10 bases between the two ends. Germline V gene sequence: CDR1 LNHNV, CDR2 YYDKDF (reference sequence). The CDR3 extends over 13 amino acids. CDR3 amino acids: CATSKSKDGELFF. The CDR3 DNA reads TGTGCCACCAGCAAATCGAAGGACGGGGAGCTGTTTTTT.

The J gene is TRBJ2-2, the V gene TRBV28, with 8 bases that match TRBD2. This CDR3 is built from 14 residues. The germline gives CDR1 MDHEN, CDR2 SYDVKM. The V segment lost 3 bases and the J segment 7 bases; nucleotides outside the gene matches: 4. Here the CDR3 DNA reads TGTGCCAGCAGTTTGGTGCTAGCGGGCGGGGAGCTGTTTTTT. This codes for CASSLVLAGGELFF.

This clonotype was observed a handful of times. Its ends do not fully match the called genes, so a read error is possible. CDR3 protein: CNVGGTQNYNEQFF. The CDR3 nucleotides are TGCAACGTTGGTGGGACACAAAACTACAATGAGCAGTTCTTC. The chain employs TRBV29-1 and TRBJ2-1, with D possibly being TRBD1 (6 bases). Germline loops: CDR1 SQVTM, CDR2 ANQGSEA. This CDR3 has 14 residues.

This clonotype was detected a few times. The chain is built from TRBV10-3 and TRBJ2-1; 7 nucleotides agree with TRBD2. This CDR3 region has 16 residues. Germline lookup yields CDR1 ENHRY and CDR2 SYGVKD. V shed 6 bases, J shed 3 bases, and the junction held 11 bases outside the gene matches. The CDR3 here is CAISPGQRDLYNEQFF. Written as DNA, the CDR3 is TGTGCCATCAGCCCGGGGCAGCGGGACCTCTACAATGAGCAGTTCTTC.

The chain carries TRBV2 and TRBJ1-5; no clear D gene. Deletions cut 1 base from V and 0 bases from J, with 7 bases between. Germline CDR1 reads SNHLY; CDR2 reads FYNNEI. This CDR3 spans 15 amino acids. CDR3 sequence (DNA): TGTGCCAGCAGTGAAGGGCATTATAGCAATCAGCCCCAGCATTTT. Translated, it gives CASSEGHYSNQPQHF.

The rearrangement links TRBV20-1 to TRBJ2-3; D might be TRBD2 (6 bases). V was pared by 1 base and J by 4 bases, with 18 bases between. Looked up from germline, CDR1 is DFQATT and CDR2 is SNEGSKA (reference sequence). The CDR3 is made up of 16 amino acids. In DNA form, the CDR3 reads TGCAGTGCTAGAGGTTGGGGGGAGCCGGCGGCAGATACGCAGTATTTT. Residues: CSARGWGEPAADTQYF.

The chain joins TRBV10-3 to TRBJ2-2; 7 bases line up with TRBD1. The germline CDR1 and CDR2 sequences are ENHRY and SYGVKD. This CDR3 region has 17 residues. J lost 0 bases, V lost 6 bases, and 10 bases had no gene match. CDR3 sequence: CAISDPTGLTNTGELFF. CDR3 coding DNA: TGTGCCATCAGCGACCCGACAGGGCTTACGAACACCGGGGAGCTGTTTTTT.

V usage is TRBV28 and J usage is TRBJ1-1; D gene uncertain. V lost 6 bases to trimming and J lost 3 bases, with 11 bases between them. Germline V gives CDR1 MDHEN, CDR2 SYDVKM. The CDR3 totals 13 residues. The CDR3 coding sequence is TGTGCCAGCAGGCGACAAGGTTACACTGAAGCTTTCTTT. Translating gives CASRRQGYTEAFF.

The chain joins TRBV5-1 to TRBJ2-3, with 9 bases aligning to TRBD1. CDR1 SGHRS and CDR2 YFSETQ come from the germline V gene. The CDR3 is 15 residues long. J lost 2 bases, V lost 2 bases, and 3 bases had no gene match. For the CDR3, the DNA is TGCGCCAGCAGCTTACGGGACAGGGACACAGATACGCAGTATTTT. This translates into CASSLRDRDTDTQYF.

J is TRBJ2-7 and V is TRBV7-9; 7 bases are a match to TRBD1. CDR3 length equals 15 residues. Losses at the gene ends were 4 bases for V and 2 bases for J; bases not matched to a gene: 8. Germline lookup yields CDR1 SEHNR and CDR2 FQNEAQ (reference sequence). The DNA for the CDR3 is TGTGCCAGCAGCTCCCTCAGGACAGGTACCTACGAGCAGTACTTC. It encodes CASSSLRTGTYEQYF.

In this sample, this clonotype turned up a few times. The chain has TRBV9 and TRBJ2-1, with D possibly TRBD2 on 7 matching bases. The CDR3 runs 12 residues. Germline loops: CDR1 SGDLS, CDR2 YYNGEE. Trimming took 7 bases from V and 5 from J, leaving 10 bases between them. The CDR3 is CASGGAHNEQFF. In DNA form, the CDR3 reads TGTGCCAGCGGGGGGGCCCACAATGAGCAGTTCTTC.

This clonotype was seen ten or more times. V usage is TRBV5-1 and J usage is TRBJ2-3; D is unclear. Trimming took 0 bases from V and 2 from J, leaving 4 bases between them. Germline CDR1 and CDR2: SGHRS and YFSETQ. This CDR3 is 13 amino acids long. The CDR3: CASSLAPTDTQYF. The CDR3 DNA reads as TGCGCCAGCAGCTTGGCCCCCACAGATACGCAGTATTTT.

This chain uses TRBV28 with TRBJ1-1, with TRBD1 as a possible D gene (6 bases). The V and J ends lost 10 bases and 1 base respectively, with 13 bases between them. The CDR3 totals 13 residues. The germline V gene has CDR1 MDHEN and CDR2 SYDVKM. Here the CDR3 DNA reads TGTGCCACGACAGGAGGATGGAACACTGAAGCTTTCTTT. Translating gives CATTGGWNTEAFF.

This clonotype has more than one count but fewer than ten. This rearrangement joins TRBV7-9 to TRBJ2-5; D gene ambiguous. The CDR3 has 14 amino acids. Trimming shortened V by 5 bases and J by 5 bases, and 15 bases separated the two germline ends. Germline-derived CDR1 and CDR2 are SEHNR and FQNEAQ (reference sequence). CDR3: CASSLKGNAETQYF. In nucleotides, the CDR3 is TGTGCCAGCAGCCTCAAGGGCAATGCGGAGACCCAGTACTTC.

The table lists this clonotype with a few counts. The chain recombines TRBV29-1 with TRBJ2-1; D is uncertain. The V gene lost 4 bases and the J gene lost 3 bases, with 7 bases spanning the gap. This CDR3 is 12 amino acids long. Per germline, CDR1 SQVTM and CDR2 ANQGSEA. CDR3: CSVVFNYNEQFF. The CDR3 nucleotides are TGCAGCGTTGTTTTTAACTACAATGAGCAGTTCTTC.

The chain combines TRBV3-1 with TRBJ2-2; a possible D gene is TRBD1 (7 bases). The V gene lost 0 bases and the J gene lost 3 bases, with 11 bases spanning the gap. The CDR3 is 16 residues long. CDR1 is LGHDT, CDR2 YNNKEL, per germline (reference sequence). The CDR3 region is CASSQDFRGDTGELFF. For the CDR3, the DNA is TGTGCCAGCAGCCAAGATTTCAGGGGGGACACCGGGGAGCTGTTTTTT.

The chain joins TRBV18 to TRBJ2-1, with TRBD1 matching over 7 bases. Germline V gene sequence: CDR1 KGHSH, CDR2 LQKENI. Trimming at V came to 1 base and at J to 5 bases, leaving 5 bases not matched to a gene. The CDR3 totals 15 residues. This CDR3 reads CASSPRRQGHNEQFF. In DNA, the CDR3 is TGTGCCAGCTCACCACGTAGACAGGGACACAATGAGCAGTTCTTC. Variable domain in full (rest from reference TRBV18 and TRBJ2-1): NAGVMQNPRHLVRRRGQEARLRCSPMKGHSHVYWYRQLPEEGLKFMVYLQKENIIDESGMPKERFSAEFPKEGPSILRIQQVVRGDSAAYFCASSPRRQGHNEQFFGPGTRLTVL.

This clonotype was seen a handful of times. The chain is built from TRBV27 and TRBJ2-7; 10 nucleotides agree with TRBD1. Germline CDR1 MNHEY, CDR2 SMNVEV (reference sequence). The junction had 2 bases not matched to a gene; V was cut back by 5 bases and J by 4 bases. CDR3 length: 13 residues. The CDR3 DNA reads as TGTGCCAGCAGTGACAGGGGGCAATACGAGCAGTACTTC. This sequence encodes CASSDRGQYEQYF.

The chain has TRBV12-3 or TRBV12-4 and TRBJ2-5; D perhaps matches TRBD1 (5 bases). CDR3 length: 14 amino acids. The V end lost 2 bases, the J end lost 5 bases, and 12 bases lay between the germline ends. CDR3 protein: CASSLTPGQETQYF. As DNA, the CDR3 is TGTGCCAGCAGTTTAACGCCAGGGCAGGAGACCCAGTACTTC.

This clonotype was seen more than once but under ten times. The rearrangement uses TRBV12-3 or TRBV12-4 and TRBJ2-3, with unresolved D. The CDR3 runs 11 residues. V was pared by 10 bases and J by 0 bases, with 5 bases between. The CDR3 bases are TGTGCCATCTCTAGCACAGATACGCAGTATTTT. It specifies CAISSTDTQYF.

This clonotype was detected only a few times. This sequence joins TRBV3-1 and TRBJ2-7, with TRBD2 matching over 9 bases. V lost 0 bases and J lost 2; bases outside the gene matches: 14. CDR3 size: 19 residues. Germline V gene sequence: CDR1 LGHDT, CDR2 YNNKEL (reference sequence). The CDR3 loop reads CASSQDLGRLAARAYEQYF. CDR3 in DNA: TGTGCCAGCAGCCAAGATCTAGGGAGACTAGCGGCTCGGGCCTACGAGCAGTACTTC.

The chain couples TRBV10-1 to TRBJ2-1; D possibly uses TRBD1 or TRBD2 (5 bases each). There are 16 residues in the CDR3. V gave up 0 bases and J gave up 5 bases, with 14 bases separating them. Germline V gene sequence: CDR1 WNHNN, CDR2 SYGVQD (reference sequence). The CDR3 spells CASSESGTGPNNEQFF. In nucleotides, the CDR3 is TGCGCCAGCAGTGAGTCCGGGACGGGACCCAACAATGAGCAGTTCTTC.

This clonotype was seen a handful of times. The chain links TRBV27 to TRBJ2-5; D gene unclear. The germline gives CDR1 MNHEY, CDR2 SMNVEV (reference sequence). The V and J ends lost 5 bases and 5 bases respectively, with 15 bases between them. This CDR3 has 14 residues. The CDR3 here is CASSPWTAQETQYF. The CDR3 DNA sequence: TGTGCCAGCAGTCCTTGGACCGCGCAGGAGACCCAGTACTTC.

This clonotype was seen more than once but under ten times. This chain joins TRBV4-1 and TRBJ2-3; D unclear. Trimming left V 0 bases short and J 6 bases short, with 13 bases between. Germline loops: CDR1 MGHRA, CDR2 YSYEKL. This CDR3 contains 15 residues. The CDR3 bases are TGCGCCAGCAGCCAAGAACCCCGGTTATCCGATACGCAGTATTTT. As protein: CASSQEPRLSDTQYF.

This clonotype showed up just a few times. V gene TRBV4-1 combines with J gene TRBJ2-1; D perhaps matches TRBD2 (6 bases). The V gene lost 3 bases and the J gene lost 12 bases, with 18 bases spanning the gap. There are 14 residues in the CDR3. Germline loops: CDR1 MGHRA, CDR2 YSYEKL. CDR3 nucleotides: TGCGCCAGCAGCCAGCCGGGACGGGGACTTTGGCAGTTCTTC. Its translation is CASSQPGRGLWQFF.

The chain uses TRBV7-2 and TRBJ1-6; D is uncertain. Looked up from germline, CDR1 is SGHTA and CDR2 is FQGNSA. Trimming removed 5 bases from V and 6 bases from J, with 14 bases in between. The CDR3 is 15 amino acids. CDR3 amino acids: CASSLFRDGNSPLHF. CDR3 bases: TGTGCCAGCAGCCTATTCCGGGATGGTAATTCACCCCTCCACTTT.

This chain connects TRBV29-1 to TRBJ2-6, with D unclear. Germline-derived CDR1 and CDR2 are SQVTM and ANQGSEA. The V end was cut by 5 bases, the J end by 8 bases, with 7 bases between. This CDR3 comprises 11 residues. In DNA form, the CDR3 reads TGCAGCGTTACAACGACCAACGTCCTGACTTTC. This sequence encodes CSVTTTNVLTF.